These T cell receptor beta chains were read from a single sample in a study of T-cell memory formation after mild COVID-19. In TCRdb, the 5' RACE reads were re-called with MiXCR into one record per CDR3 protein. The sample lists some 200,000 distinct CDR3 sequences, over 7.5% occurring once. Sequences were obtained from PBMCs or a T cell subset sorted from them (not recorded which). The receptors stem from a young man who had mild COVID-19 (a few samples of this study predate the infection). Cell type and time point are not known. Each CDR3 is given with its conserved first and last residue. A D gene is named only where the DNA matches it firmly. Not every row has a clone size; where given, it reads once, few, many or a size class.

TGCGCCAGCTCAACTCGGACAGGGACGGATGGCTACACCTTC CASSTRTGTDGYTF TRBD1 14 TRBJ1-2 TRBV5-1 many
TGTGCCAGCAGACCTGGGTCTCGGGGGAGCGGGGAGCTGTTTTTT CASRPGSRGSGELFF NA 15 TRBJ2-2 TRBV7-2 many
TGCGCCAGCAGCTCAGGGTTTTCCCACGAGCAGTACTTC CASSSGFSHEQYF NA 13 TRBJ2-7 TRBV5-1 NA
TGTGCCAGCAGTTTACACGGCGGATCTGACAATGAGCAGTTCTTC CASSLHGGSDNEQFF NA 15 TRBJ2-1 TRBV12-3/TRBV12-4 NA
TGCGCCAGCAGATTGCGGGGGGCCGTGAACACCGGGGAGCTGTTTTTT CASRLRGAVNTGELFF TRBD2 16 TRBJ2-2 TRBV5-1 many
TGTGCCAGCAAGCGACTAGGGGAAAAACTGTTTTTT CASKRLGEKLFF NA 12 TRBJ1-4 TRBV5-6 NA
TGCAGCGTTGACGGAGGGGGCCAAAGTGCTAGCACAGATACGCAGTATTTT CSVDGGGQSASTDTQYF NA 17 TRBJ2-3 TRBV29-1 few
TGTGCCAGCAGTCCTTACCTTTCGACAGGGACCACCGGGGAGCTGTTTTTT CASSPYLSTGTTGELFF TRBD1 17 TRBJ2-2 TRBV27 many
TGTGCCAGCACGGACGGAGATAGCAATCAGCCCCAGCATTTT CASTDGDSNQPQHF NA 14 TRBJ1-5 TRBV25-1 few
TGCGCCAGCAGCCGGAACCCGTCGGAGGAGACCCAGTACTTC CASSRNPSEETQYF NA 14 TRBJ2-5 TRBV5-1 many
TGCGCCAGCAGCAAGACAGGGAATAGTGTAGATACGCAGTATTTT CASSKTGNSVDTQYF TRBD1 15 TRBJ2-3 TRBV5-1 NA
TGCAGTGCCCCTAGTGGGGCAGGGGGGATGAACACTGAAGCTTTCTTT CSAPSGAGGMNTEAFF TRBD1 16 TRBJ1-1 TRBV20-1 few
TGTGCCAGCCTCCACCTCAGGGGGGTGAGCACTGAAGCTTTCTTT CASLHLRGVSTEAFF TRBD1 15 TRBJ1-1 TRBV6-4 few
TGTGCCAGCAGTTACTCCCCCCTCCCCACCACCGGGGAGCTGTTTTTT CASSYSPLPTTGELFF NA 16 TRBJ2-2 TRBV6-5 few
TGTGCCAGCAGCCAAGGGACGTTGGTGACCCAGTACTTC CASSQGTLVTQYF NA 13 TRBJ2-5 TRBV3-2 NA
TGTGCCAGCAGCCCTCGCGAGGGCTCCTACGAGCAGTACTTC CASSPREGSYEQYF NA 14 TRBJ2-7 TRBV7-9 NA
TGTGCCAGCAGCCAGGCCGCCCGGGGGCCCCAGCATTTT CASSQAARGPQHF NA 13 TRBJ1-5 TRBV3-1 few
TGCGCCAGCAGCCAAGATAGGCAGGGTAACACCGGGGAGCTGTTTTTT CASSQDRQGNTGELFF NA 16 TRBJ2-2 TRBV4-1 NA
TGTGCCAGCAGTTCCCGGGGCCGAGAGACCCAGTACTTC CASSSRGRETQYF NA 13 TRBJ2-5 TRBV27 many
TGTGCCAGCAGCTTAGGCCACGACTATGGCTACACCTTC CASSLGHDYGYTF NA 13 TRBJ1-2 TRBV7-2 NA
TGCGCCAGCAGCTTGGTGACAGGGGGTGCGGAGACCCAGTACTTC CASSLVTGGAETQYF TRBD1 15 TRBJ2-5 TRBV5-1 many
TGCGCCAGCAGCTTGTTGTCTAGCGCTCTCGAGACCCAGTACTTC CASSLLSSALETQYF NA 15 TRBJ2-5 TRBV5-1 many
TGCAGTGCTAGAGATCGAGGCAGGGGAGTTCAGCCCCAGCATTTT CSARDRGRGVQPQHF NA 15 TRBJ1-5 TRBV20-1 few
TGTGCCAGCAGCCAAGATACCAGGAGCTCCTATAATTCACCCCTCCACTTT CASSQDTRSSYNSPLHF NA 17 TRBJ1-6 TRBV4-2 few
TGCAGCGCTGGGGATTACGAGCAGTACTTC CSAGDYEQYF NA 10 TRBJ2-7 TRBV29-1 few
TGTGCCAGCAGCTTAGAACGACTAGGGCCGTTGTCGATGGGGGAGCTGTTTTTT CASSLERLGPLSMGELFF NA 18 TRBJ2-2 TRBV7-2 NA
TGTGCCAGCAGCCCGCGACAGGGGGCGCGGAATGAGCAGTTCTTC CASSPRQGARNEQFF TRBD1 15 TRBJ2-1 TRBV11-1 few
TGTGCCAGCAGCCCGGGGACCCACTGGGGCACAGATACGCAGTATTTT CASSPGTHWGTDTQYF NA 16 TRBJ2-3 TRBV5-4 few
TGCGCCAGCATGCGGTGGGAGGCCGGAGGGACCGGGGAGCTGTTTTTT CASMRWEAGGTGELFF NA 16 TRBJ2-2 TRBV10-2 NA
TGTGCCAGCTGCAGGGTGGGGTCAGATACGCAGTATTTT CASCRVGSDTQYF NA 13 TRBJ2-3 TRBV7-7 few
TGCAGCGGCGATCGACAGGGGGGCACTGAAGCTTTCTTT CSGDRQGGTEAFF TRBD1 13 TRBJ1-1 TRBV29-1 NA
TGTGCCAGCAGCCCGCGGACGGAGTACAATGAGCAGTTCTTC CASSPRTEYNEQFF NA 14 TRBJ2-1 TRBV14 NA
TGCAGTGCTCCTAGGGTAACCAATCAGCCCCAGCATTTT CSAPRVTNQPQHF NA 13 TRBJ1-5 TRBV20-1 NA
TGTGCCAGCAGTTACACAGCCCCCGGGACTAGTGAGAGCTACGAGCAGTACTTC CASSYTAPGTSESYEQYF TRBD2 18 TRBJ2-7 TRBV6-5 few
TGCGCCAGCAGCTCGGGGACAGGGAATAATTCACCCCTCCACTTT CASSSGTGNNSPLHF TRBD1 15 TRBJ1-6 TRBV5-1 NA
TGTGCCGGCCGACAGGGGCGGTACGAGCAGTACTTC CAGRQGRYEQYF TRBD1 12 TRBJ2-7 TRBV19 few
TGTGCCAGCAGCCTAAGCGGTACAGCTAACTATGGCTACACCTTC CASSLSGTANYGYTF NA 15 TRBJ1-2 TRBV7-2 NA
TGTGCCAGCAAACGGGGAGCAGATACGCAGTATTTT CASKRGADTQYF NA 12 TRBJ2-3 TRBV2 NA
TGTGCCAGCAGCAGTACCTCTAGAAACTATGAGCAGTTCTTC CASSSTSRNYEQFF NA 14 TRBJ2-1 TRBV7-2 NA
TGTGCCAGCTCACCACCTTCACGGGCCGACACTGAAGCTTTCTTT CASSPPSRADTEAFF NA 15 TRBJ1-1 TRBV18 many
TGTGCCAGCAGCTTCCCCGGGTTAGGAAACACCATATATTTT CASSFPGLGNTIYF NA 14 TRBJ1-3 TRBV5-4 NA
TGTGCCACAAGTAAGACAGGGAACCAAGCCTACGAGCAGTACTTC CATSKTGNQAYEQYF TRBD1 15 TRBJ2-7 TRBV15 few
TGTGCCAGCAGTCCGACGAATCAAGAGACCCAGTACTTC CASSPTNQETQYF NA 13 TRBJ2-5 TRBV28 NA
TGCGCCAGCAGCCTAGAAGTCAGGGGGGAGTATGGCTACACCTTC CASSLEVRGEYGYTF TRBD1 15 TRBJ1-2 TRBV4-1 few
TGTGCCAGCAGTATTCCGAACACCGGGGAGCTGTTTTTT CASSIPNTGELFF NA 13 TRBJ2-2 TRBV28 few
TGTGCCAGCTCATCGACGGTGTACGGGACACCCCTCCACTTT CASSSTVYGTPLHF NA 14 TRBJ1-6 TRBV18 NA
TGTGCCAGCAGCGTTCAGGGGGCGGGTTCACCCCTCCACTTT CASSVQGAGSPLHF TRBD1 14 TRBJ1-6 TRBV2 once
TGTGCCAGCAGCTTGGGGTCAGACTTCACCGGGGAGCTGTTTTTT CASSLGSDFTGELFF NA 15 TRBJ2-2 TRBV5-4 few
TGTGCCAGCAGATTCACAGGGGGCCAGGGGGTCTATGGCTACACCTTC CASRFTGGQGVYGYTF TRBD1 16 TRBJ1-2 TRBV28 few
TGTGCCAGCAGCGTAGGTGCTAGCGGATACACAGATACGCAGTATTTT CASSVGASGYTDTQYF TRBD2 16 TRBJ2-3 TRBV9 NA
TGCGCCAGCAGCTTGGAATCTGGTAGGGGCTGGAACACCGGGGAGCTGTTTTTT CASSLESGRGWNTGELFF NA 18 TRBJ2-2 TRBV5-1 many
TGTGCCAGCAGACCGGGACTAGCCTCAGGGGAGCAGTACTTC CASRPGLASGEQYF TRBD2 14 TRBJ2-7 TRBV6-5 few
TGTGCCAGCAGCAAAGGACTAGCGGGGCCGAGGACCGGGGAGCTGTTTTTT CASSKGLAGPRTGELFF TRBD2 17 TRBJ2-2 TRBV3-1 few
TGTGCCAGCAGTGTCGGGCCCGGGGAGCTGTTTTTT CASSVGPGELFF NA 12 TRBJ2-2 TRBV2 few
TGTGCCAGCAGTTTCGCGTCAGCGAGGTTTAATCAGCCCCAGCATTTT CASSFASARFNQPQHF NA 16 TRBJ1-5 TRBV28 few